The source of this TCR beta chain is a study of T cell responses to AZD1222 COVID-19 vaccine. Study findings and constraints: In the spike-specific TCR repertoire, nearly half reportedly target unmutated variant regions.

Here immunoSEQ multiplex PCR was the method, and the copy in TCRdb shows in-frame clones only, minus some. This repertoire shows about 76,000 clones, over 60% found once; its top ten account for 27%. The germline CDR1 and CDR2 sequences are SGHVS and FQNEAQ. Trimming at V came to 2 bases and at J to 1 base, leaving 15 bases not matched to a gene. The CDR3 loop spans 20 amino acids. Notes on this clone: No antigen is known for it.

This sequence was found in an adult who received the MenACWY meningococcal vaccine as a control. The V and J genes are TRBV7-8 and TRBJ1-4; 8 bases agree with TRBD1. The sample was peripheral blood, taken 28 days after the second dose of the MenACWY control vaccine. The DNA of the CDR3 is TGTGCCAGCAGCTTAAAGAGCCTCGGACAGGGAAGAATAACTAATGAAAAACTGTTTTTT. Translating gives CASSLKSLGQGRITNEKLFF. Full variable domain (rest looked up from reference TRBV7-8 and TRBJ1-4): GAGVSQSPRYKVAKRGQDVALRCDPISGHVSLFWYQQALGQGPEFLTYFQNEAQLDKSGLPSDRFFAERPEGSVSTLKIQRTQQEDSAVYLCASSLKSLGQGRITNEKLFFGSGTQLSVL.